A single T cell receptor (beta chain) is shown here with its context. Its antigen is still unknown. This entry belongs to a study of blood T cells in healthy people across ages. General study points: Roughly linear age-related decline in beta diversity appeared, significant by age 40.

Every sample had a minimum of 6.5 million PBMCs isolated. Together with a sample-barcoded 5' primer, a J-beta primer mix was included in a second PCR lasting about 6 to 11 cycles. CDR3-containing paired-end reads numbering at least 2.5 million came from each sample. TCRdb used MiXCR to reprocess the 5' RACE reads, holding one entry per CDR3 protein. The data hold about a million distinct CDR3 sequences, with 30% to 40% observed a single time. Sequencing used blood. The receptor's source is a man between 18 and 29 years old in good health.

The CDR3 region is CSASIGGRQETQYF. CDR3 DNA sequence: TGCAGTGCTTCCATAGGCGGGAGGCAAGAGACCCAGTACTTC. This chain joins TRBV20-1 and TRBJ2-5; TRBD2 matches at 8 bases. Unmatched junction bases numbered 7, after V lost 5 bases and J lost 2 bases. This CDR3 spans 14 amino acids. The germline CDR1 and CDR2 sequences are DFQATT and SNEGSKA (reference sequence).